The sequence of this T cell receptor (beta chain) was determined in a study of T cell responses to AZD1222 COVID-19 vaccine. CDR1 is MNHEY, CDR2 SVGAGI, per germline. The CDR3 length is 16 residues. V lost 3 bases to trimming and J lost 3 bases, with 14 bases between them. Note on this clone: Its antigen is unknown.

Sequencing used immunoSEQ multiplex PCR; TCRdb keeps in-frame clones, though not all of them. The sample contains roughly 180,000 clones, about 89% of which appear only once. Study findings and constraints: Donors in the cohort were predominantly white British and more often female, and clonal diversity was possibly underestimated.

The sequencing here drew on peripheral blood, taken 28 days after the second AZD1222 dose. This sequence originates from an adult who received the AZD1222 COVID-19 vaccine. The chain links TRBV6-5 to TRBJ1-4, with D possibly being TRBD1 (6 bases). In DNA form, the CDR3 reads TGTGCCAGCAGTTATACCTGGGGGGCGGCTAATGAAAAACTGTTTTTT. Its translation is CASSYTWGAANEKLFF.